This T cell receptor (beta chain) was captured in a study of PD-1 blockade in classical Hodgkin lymphoma. This clone was counted between two and nine times. Each patient's relapse followed autologous stem cell transplantation, and brentuximab vedotin exposure varied. The repertoire was sequenced with immunoSEQ multiplex PCR; TCRdb's copy has only in-frame clones and lacks some. The data show about 21,000 clones, over 65% seen once. Germline assignment: CDR1 MDHEN and CDR2 SYDVKM. V lost 2 bases to trimming and J lost 4 bases, with 9 bases between them. This CDR3 spans 14 amino acids. The source is a human donor with classical Hodgkin lymphoma. The chain combines TRBV28 with TRBJ2-1, with unresolved D. The source material was peripheral blood mononuclear cells (PBMCs), sampled at baseline. CDR3 nucleotide sequence: TGTGCCAGCAGTTTAGAGAACAAATACAATGAGCAGTTCTTC. Amino acids: CASSLENKYNEQFF.